A selection of T cell receptor beta chains follows, all from one sample in a study of T cell repertoires in cytomegalovirus infection. Via MiXCR, TCRdb re-called the reads, giving one row per CDR3 protein. The sample consists of fewer than 550,000 distinct CDR3 sequences, around a quarter of them appearing once. The source material was PBMCs. These receptors all stem from a human donor in good health (CMV status not recorded). Some clones in this sample may be carry-over from other donors' samples. Both conserved end residues are part of each CDR3.

TRBV19	TRBJ2-2	CASSRRRASGSSTGELFF
TRBV5-5	TRBJ2-1	CASSLWATSGQGYNEQFF
TRBV6-1	TRBJ1-5	CASSGTLGTNQPQHF
TRBV6-6	TRBJ1-2	CASSYEENYGYTF
TRBV20-1	TRBJ1-4	CSARLEGQSNEKLFF
TRBV6-2/TRBV6-3	TRBJ2-5	CASSYGLIQETQYF
TRBV27	TRBJ2-6	CASSPRLISGANVLTF
TRBV20-1	TRBJ1-1	CSARTGLNTEAFF
TRBV6-6	TRBJ1-5	CASSYRGGDQPQHF
TRBV4-3	TRBJ1-1	CASSHGTGLNTEAFF
TRBV28	TRBJ2-3	CASSKKLTSGGRRDTQYF
TRBV7-6	TRBJ2-5	CASSLFALRTSGRVVETQYF
TRBV29-1	TRBJ2-3	CSVVSRERTDTQYF
TRBV24-1	TRBJ1-3	CATSDFTSGNTIYF
TRBV5-4	TRBJ2-3	CASSVDQKSTDTQYF
TRBV20-1	TRBJ2-1	CSASWPKWNNEQFF
TRBV4-3	TRBJ1-1	CASSPQDRRTEAFF
TRBV6-6	TRBJ2-3	CASSYWGDTQYF
TRBV20-1	TRBJ2-5	CSAGLVETQYF
TRBV5-5	TRBJ1-6	CASSPGTFILRNSPLHF
TRBV5-4	TRBJ2-7	CASSPLGGGPSYEQYF
TRBV7-8	TRBJ2-7	CASSLGAHPGEQYF
TRBV6-2/TRBV6-3	TRBJ2-1	CASTRGSGYNEQFF
TRBV6-1	TRBJ2-5	CASSYRRPQETQYF
TRBV7-3	TRBJ2-3	CASSSLGTRGSDTQYF
TRBV7-9	TRBJ2-1	CASSPTSGRGEQFF
TRBV19	TRBJ1-1	CASSARTSTEAFF
TRBV7-2	TRBJ1-6	CASSPRTVYNSPLHF
TRBV10-3	TRBJ2-1	CAIRTGTGGWDEQFF
TRBV4-3	TRBJ2-7	CASSQELAGEQYF
TRBV7-9	TRBJ1-6	CASSLEQYNSPLHF
TRBV7-2	TRBJ1-1	CASSPHGTGMNTEAFF
TRBV29-1	TRBJ2-1	CSGLAGVYNEQFF
TRBV10-3	TRBJ1-1	CAISERNRDEAFF
TRBV12-3/TRBV12-4	TRBJ2-1	CASRRLAAYYKPFF
TRBV30	TRBJ2-7	CAWSVHRAFIEQYF
TRBV28	TRBJ2-7	CASSSPADRGSYEQYF
TRBV4-1	TRBJ1-5	CASSHRDRGGSQPQHF
TRBV6-6	TRBJ2-7	CASSYVTGLSSYEQYF
TRBV12-5	TRBJ2-3	CASGSGLAGNTDTQYF
TRBV30	TRBJ1-2	CAWSVPYGYTF
TRBV20-1	TRBJ2-5	CSADRGGEAQYF
TRBV6-1	TRBJ2-7	CASSEGEGPFSYEQYF
TRBV4-3	TRBJ2-2	CASSRGSGRVAGELFF
TRBV20-1	TRBJ2-3	CSASHSSTDTQYF
TRBV30	TRBJ1-4	CAWSRSGEKLFF
TRBV12-3/TRBV12-4	TRBJ2-7	CASSSGSVYEQYF
TRBV20-1	TRBJ2-3	CSARGVVGDTQYF